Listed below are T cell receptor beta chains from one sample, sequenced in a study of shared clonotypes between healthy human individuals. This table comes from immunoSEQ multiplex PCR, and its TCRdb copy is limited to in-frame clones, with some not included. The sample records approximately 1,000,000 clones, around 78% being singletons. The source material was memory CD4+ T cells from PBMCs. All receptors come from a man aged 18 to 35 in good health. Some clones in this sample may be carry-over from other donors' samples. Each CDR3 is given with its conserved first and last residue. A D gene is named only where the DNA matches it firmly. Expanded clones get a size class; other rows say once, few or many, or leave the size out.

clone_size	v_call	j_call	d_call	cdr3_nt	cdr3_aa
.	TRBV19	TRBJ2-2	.	TGTGCCACCCGAGGTGGCAGGGGAGTAAGGGGGGAGCTGTTTTTT	CATRGGRGVRGELFF
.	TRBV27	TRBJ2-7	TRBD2	TGTGCCAGCAGTTTATCTCTAGCGGGAGGGTACGAGCAGTACTTC	CASSLSLAGGYEQYF
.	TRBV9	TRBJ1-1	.	TGTGCCAGCAGCGGAGATATCGGGAAGGGTCAAGCTTTCTTT	CASSGDIGKGQAFF
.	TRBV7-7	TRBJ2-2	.	TGTGCCAGCAGCTTATCCGGACCCGGGGAGCTGTTTTTT	CASSLSGPGELFF
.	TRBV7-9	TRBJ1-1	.	TGTGCCAGCAGCCTACCCGGACTCCAGAGTAAAGCTTTCTTT	CASSLPGLQSKAFF
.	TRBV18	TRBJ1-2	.	TGTGCCAGCTCACAACCAGGGTCGGACTATGGCTACACCTTC	CASSQPGSDYGYTF
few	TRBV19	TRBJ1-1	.	TGTGCCACCAGTGGGAACACTGAAGCTTTCTTT	CATSGNTEAFF
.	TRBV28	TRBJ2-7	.	TGTGCCAGCAGTTCTTCTCTCTGGGAGCAGTACTTC	CASSSSLWEQYF
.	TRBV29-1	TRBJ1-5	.	TGCAGCGTCGTTGGAGACAGCAATCAGCCCCAGCATTTT	CSVVGDSNQPQHF
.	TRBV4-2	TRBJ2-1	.	TGTGCCAGCAGCCAAGAACGGGTCTCCTACAATGAGCAGTTCTTC	CASSQERVSYNEQFF
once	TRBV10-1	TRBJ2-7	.	TGCGCCAGCAGTGCTAGAAGGGGCGACGAGCAGTACTTC	CASSARRGDEQYF
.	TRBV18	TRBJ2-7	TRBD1	TGTGCCAGCTCAAAACAGGGGGGCGACGAGCAGTACTTC	CASSKQGGDEQYF
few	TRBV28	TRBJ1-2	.	TGTGCCAGCAGTTTAGATATCGGGTATGGCTACACCTTC	CASSLDIGYGYTF